These 12 T cell receptor beta chains share one sample of origin, sequenced in a study of shared clonotypes between healthy human individuals. Sequenced by immunoSEQ multiplex PCR; TCRdb stores in-frame clones only, minus some. This table holds some 1.4 million clones, roughly 96% found once. The specimen was naive CD4+ T cells sorted from blood. As for subset: CD45RA+ positively selected. The receptors shown here come from a man aged 25-40 years in good health.

The chain uses TRBV5-1 and TRBJ2-2; D call uncertain. V was pared by 0 bases and J by 3 bases, with 6 bases between. Germline values: CDR1 SGHRS, CDR2 YFSETQ. The CDR3 extends over 14 amino acids. The CDR3 DNA is TGCGCCAGCAGCTTGGGTTGGGACACCGGGGAGCTGTTTTTT. As protein: CASSLGWDTGELFF.

V usage is TRBV28 and J usage is TRBJ1-4; D gene ambiguous. This CDR3 has 14 amino acids. Germline V gene lookup returns CDR1 MDHEN and CDR2 SYDVKM. The V and J ends lost 6 bases and 4 bases respectively, with 12 bases between them. CDR3 sequence (DNA): TGTGCCAGCAGCTTCCCCCCGCTTAATGAAAAACTGTTTTTT. This codes for CASSFPPLNEKLFF.

The rearrangement links TRBV7-9 to TRBJ2-6; unclear D gene. In germline, CDR1 is SEHNR, CDR2 FQNEAQ (reference sequence). The CDR3 is 14 amino acids. V shed 5 bases and J shed 3 bases, with 8 bases lying between them. CDR3 sequence (DNA): TGTGCCAGCAGCCCCCCTAGTGGGGCCAACGTCCTGACTTTC. As protein: CASSPPSGANVLTF.

The chain has TRBV5-1 and TRBJ1-1; D uncertain. This CDR3 is built from 14 residues. Trimming stripped 3 bases from V and 0 bases from J, with 9 bases between. The germline V gene encodes CDR1 SGHRS and CDR2 YFSETQ. In nucleotides, the CDR3 is TGCGCCAGCAGCTGGAACAGCCTGAACACTGAAGCTTTCTTT. It encodes CASSWNSLNTEAFF.

Remarks on this clone: The same CDR3 arises from other DNA sequences in this sample as well. The chain employs TRBV9 and TRBJ2-1; D is unclear. The germline gives CDR1 SGDLS, CDR2 YYNGEE. V lost 0 bases and J lost 6, with 13 bases in between. This CDR3 comprises 15 residues. CDR3 nucleotide sequence: TGTGCCAGCAGCGTAGGCGCCGGGCTAGTCAATGAGCAGTTCTTC. Translated, it gives CASSVGAGLVNEQFF. The variable domain in full, completed from reference TRBV9 and TRBJ2-1, reads DSGVTQTPKHLITATGQRVTLRCSPRSGDLSVYWYQQSLDQGLQFLIQYYNGEERAKGNILERFSAQQFPDLHSELNLSSLELGDSALYFCASSVGAGLVNEQFFGPGTRLTVL.

The chain employs TRBV9 and TRBJ2-2; 10 bases line up with TRBD2. There are 15 residues in the CDR3. The germline V gene has CDR1 SGDLS and CDR2 YYNGEE. The V segment lost 1 base and the J segment 4 bases; nucleotides outside the gene matches: 1. CDR3 protein: CASSVPSGSTGELFF. In DNA, the CDR3 is TGTGCCAGCAGCGTACCTAGCGGGAGCACCGGGGAGCTGTTTTTT.

This chain joins TRBV18 and TRBJ2-7; D not resolved. V shed 0 bases and J shed 2 bases, with 11 bases lying between them. This CDR3 comprises 15 residues. From germline, CDR1 is KGHSH and CDR2 LQKENI. The CDR3 spells CASSPPAKGPYEQYF. The CDR3 DNA follows: TGTGCCAGCTCACCACCGGCTAAGGGTCCCTACGAGCAGTACTTC.

V is TRBV9 and J is TRBJ2-5, with D perhaps matching TRBD1 (5 bases). Per the germline V gene, CDR1 is SGDLS and CDR2 is YYNGEE. The CDR3 is 13 residues long. Trimming pared 3 bases from V and 3 bases from J, leaving 9 bases between. CDR3 nucleotide sequence: TGTGCCAGCAGCGGAGCCAGGGAAGAGACCCAGTACTTC. This translates into CASSGAREETQYF.

V usage is TRBV27 and J usage is TRBJ2-7; D is ambiguous. With 2 bases removed from V and 5 bases from J, the gap between germline ends came to 16 bases. Germline CDR1 and CDR2: MNHEY and SMNVEV (reference sequence). The length of the CDR3 is 15 residues. In DNA form, the CDR3 reads TGTGCCAGCAGTTTAAGGAGCGCGACTCTCCACGAGCAGTACTTC. This sequence encodes CASSLRSATLHEQYF.

The rearrangement joins TRBV18 to TRBJ2-7; 10 positions agree with TRBD1. This CDR3 contains 14 residues. Trimming took 5 bases from V and 3 from J; bases not matched to a gene: 4. The germline V gene has CDR1 KGHSH and CDR2 LQKENI. This CDR3 reads CASSSGDRGYEQYF. The CDR3, as DNA: TGTGCCAGCTCATCCGGGGACAGGGGCTACGAGCAGTACTTC.

J is TRBJ2-1 and V is TRBV7-2; D may correspond to TRBD1 or TRBD2 (5 bases each). Deletions cut 3 bases from V and 9 bases from J, with 15 bases between. The germline CDR1 and CDR2 sequences are SGHTA and FQGNSA. The CDR3 consists of 14 residues. The CDR3 spells CASSFPRRGGEQFF. DNA for the CDR3: TGTGCCAGCAGCTTCCCTAGACGTGGGGGTGAGCAGTTCTTC.

The V call is TRBV7-9, the J call TRBJ1-5; 8 bases line up with TRBD1. With V trimmed by 1 base and J by 0 bases, 2 bases remained unmatched. This CDR3 has 16 amino acids. Per the germline V gene, CDR1 is SEHNR and CDR2 is FQNEAQ (reference sequence). The CDR3 DNA sequence: TGTGCCAGCAGCTTAGGGACAGGGAATAGCAATCAGCCCCAGCATTTT. Translation: CASSLGTGNSNQPQHF.